Below, one T cell receptor beta chain is given with its context. Its antigen has not been determined. No base qualities exist here, and no much larger clone lies one base off it. The cohort was made up of 666 healthy bone marrow donors. At the time of sampling, every cohort member was nominally healthy, though immune exposures that went unrecorded were likely present. The donor was CMV seropositive and belonged to the group of some 290 seropositive cohort members. Each donor provided a peripheral blood sample, and peripheral blood mononuclear cells were used for TCR beta sequencing. The Qiagen DNeasy Blood Extraction Kit was used to extract genomic DNA from the blood cell samples. Libraries were constructed by the immunoSEQ multiplex PCR assay. For the multiplex PCR, a mixture combining 60 forward primers for TCR Vbeta segments and 13 reverse primers for TCR Jbeta segments was used. The CDR3 region of rearranged TCR beta genes was amplified from genomic DNA by a multiplex PCR assay. The amplified TCR beta libraries were sequenced on the Illumina HiSeq System as 87-base-pair reads. The published analysis was carried out like this. A later analysis counted approximately 76 million unique TCR beta chains across the 550 to 700 repertoires, and some 12 million of these chains were shared by at least two donors. To remove PCR and sequencing errors, raw reads were error-corrected and collapsed into unique sequences using a nearest-neighbor algorithm that merged closely related sequences. V, D and J gene segments were assigned by aligning CDR3 sequences to IMGT reference sequences. Each retained sequence needed at least a six-nucleotide match to both a V gene segment and a J gene segment. Rearrangements were called productive when the CDR3 lacked stop codons and stayed in frame with V and J; all others were non-productive. Following IMGT convention, CDR3 was defined as the stretch from the second conserved V-encoded cysteine to the conserved J-encoded phenylalanine. The earlier analysis of about 590 of the donors excluded sequences that lacked an unambiguous match to a single V gene segment. In an earlier analysis of around 590 of the donors, a V segment was called functional when productive rearrangements were above 56.7%, and segregating when the standard deviation between donors exceeded 5%. A statistical classification framework was built for diagnosing cytomegalovirus status from the catalog of TCR beta chain sequences. V and J gene assignment, in a later analysis, came from comparing TCR nucleotide sequences with IMGT/GENE-DB human TR gene sequences. In a later analysis, CDR3 sequences and most-parsimonious VDJ recombination scenarios were assigned using the TCRdist pipeline. A later analysis defined each TCR beta chain by its CDR3 amino acid sequence plus V-gene family, and excluded reads lacking a unique V-gene family. A later analysis removed 592 highly shared, low-generation-probability nucleotide sequences to deal with suspected cross-contamination and a sequencing artifact. In a later analysis, a clonal expansion index was calculated for each public chain from normalized within-repertoire ranks of inferred template counts. In a later analysis, generation probabilities were computed using a VDJ recombination model fitted to out-of-frame rearrangements, and the results were checked against IGoR. Hypergeometric tests were used in a later analysis to score TCR-TCR, TCR-HLA and TCR-CMV co-occurrence, with a repertoire-size bias correction applied to the TCR pairs. A later analysis estimated false discovery rates by permuting HLA or CMV assignments 20 times. In a later analysis, co-occurring TCRs were grouped using DBSCAN, and TCRdist sequence similarity was added for clustering within HLA-allele-positive subsets. Repertoires with fewer than 30,000 or more than 120,000 public chains, plus five repertoires with anomalous nucleotide sharing, were excluded from co-occurrence clustering. This immuneACCESS table, as held by TCRdb, lists in-frame sequences with V and J called but not all clones. Of the missing ones, under half trace to an unresolved V gene in checked studies; the others have no known cause. The V and J calls and clone size come from that table; D and trimming were worked out from the DNA. In all, the sample holds 150,000 to 200,000 clones, and about 85% of those were seen once. Of the sample, more than 2% falls within the top ten clones.

Cut back by 4 bases and 2 bases, the V and J ends lie 8 bases apart. From its cysteine to its phenylalanine, the CDR3 spans 13 amino acids. Only CDR3 DNA is held: 39 bases, read in frame from base 1. CDR1 is given as MNHEY and CDR2 as SVGAGI, both from the germline V gene. This specimen belongs to a study of cytomegalovirus exposure and HLA in healthy donors (dated by TCRdb to about 2017). Background on the whole study: In an earlier analysis of about 560 of the donors, 250 to 300 Gb of sequence data and approximately 100 million unique TCR beta sequences from about 179 million T cells were reported. The study combined high-throughput TCR immunosequencing, statistical association of individual TCRs with disease status, and machine learning to predict cytomegalovirus infection status. All discovery cohort repertoires had been generated on a single sequencing platform. HLA typing covered class I and class II loci at four-digit resolution. To decide whether each TCR beta V gene segment behaved as functional or pseudogenic, an earlier analysis of some 570 of the donors relied on high-throughput TCR beta sequencing. Among several hundred genotyped donors of the cohort, an average of approximately 200,000 unique TCR beta nucleotide sequences was sequenced per donor, of which approximately 19% were non-productive. The study profiled the T cell repertoires of around 700 subjects by immunosequencing and related them to cytomegalovirus serostatus. In the later analysis, no new phenotypic data were used to find candidate immune exposures; instead, reliance was placed on TCR beta sequences and their occurrence across donors. Typing coverage differed by locus: A, B, C, DRB1 and DQB1 were typed in about 620-630 donors, DQA1 in approximately 520, DPA1 in 600 to 610, and DPB1 in 472. Roughly five DR-DQ haplotypes were treated as single units for association and clustering because of strong linkage in the cohort. Besides the first cohort of more than 650 subjects, a separate validation cohort made up of over 100 different subjects was used. Donor age, sex, ethnicity and CMV serostatus were compiled together with the repertoire data. The aim of the study was to test whether cataloging public T cell receptors could identify signatures of past pathogen exposure. In a later genetic analysis, genome-wide SNP genotypes for about three fifths of the roughly 670 donors were used, and that subset was treated as a discovery cohort. To study patterns of TCR occurrence, a later analysis re-analyzed previously published TCR beta repertoires from 650 to 750 donors and added high-resolution HLA genotyping. The genetic ancestry cluster associated with self-reported Caucasian donors included about four fifths of the approximately 410 genotyped donors. An early release covering just under 650 HLA-typed donors comprised roughly 300 gigabases of sequencing data and approximately 80 million unique TCR sequences.

Results the study describes overall, beyond this receptor: The authors suggested that the approach could potentially be generalized to other disease states and immunological phenotypes. Sequencing depth was assumed to be roughly uniform across donors in the presence/absence analyses, though that assumption may not hold. Across donors, most TCR sequences were observed very rarely, whereas some public TCRs were present in many individuals. Because the 87-base-pair reads could not distinguish some IMGT-functional V segments, including TRBV6-2 and TRBV6-3, those segments were excluded. At a false discovery rate of 0.05, a later analysis linked around 15,000 TCR beta sequences to specific HLA alleles. When HLA alleles, especially DR and DQ, strongly co-occurred, attributing TCR associations to individual alleles was difficult. According to a later analysis, parvovirus B19, influenza, CMV and Epstein-Barr virus appeared linked to several top co-occurrence clusters. The study gave a list of roughly 150 TCR beta chains associated with cytomegalovirus. A further reported finding was that TCR beta sequences accurately predicted the HLA-A and HLA-B alleles for most subjects in the first cohort. The earlier analysis of 587 of the donors excluded 15 to 20 rarely observed V segments, including chromosome 9 orphons, because counts were too low. In a later analysis, the rate of TCR association differed among HLA loci, with DRB1 alleles having the most associated TCRs and HLA-C alleles having the fewest. In an earlier analysis of some 500 of the donors, most TCR beta V segments appeared in productive rearrangements about 90% or about 30% of the time, broadly matching IMGT annotations. A later genetic analysis associated a missense DCLRE1C variant with V-gene and J-gene trimming of TCR beta chains, and an independent cohort replicated the association. Linkage disequilibrium might explain the correlated functional status among segregating V segments, but an unknown experimental factor could not be ruled out. This cohort had only TCR beta chains sequenced, and the lack of alpha or paired-chain data limited which features could be detected. According to a later genetic analysis, donors in an Asian-associated ancestry cluster had fewer N-insertions in productive TCRs than the roughly 670-donor mean. A few of the identified cytomegalovirus-associated TCR beta chains were confirmed in vitro to be specific for cytomegalovirus antigens. A later analysis found that HLA-associated TCR beta chains were more clonally expanded and had lower generation probabilities than equally common non-associated chains. A group of highly shared sequence variants was considered likely to be a technical artifact of the sequencing pipeline. According to a later analysis, most CMV-associated TCR beta chains appeared to be HLA-restricted, and the HLA associations seemed to be driven largely by CMV exposure. Because HLA typing was missing for some donors at each locus, association tests included only the typed subset. The classifier was reported to diagnose cytomegalovirus status with high specificity and sensitivity in both the original and validation cohorts. For the cohort, immune exposure information was limited to CMV serostatus.

The receptor was isolated from a man aged 18 to 30 in good health and CMV-seropositive. The chain is made from TRBV6-5 and TRBJ1-2; the D gene remains uncertain. Sequenced input: PBMCs. This receptor carries the CDR3 CASSFARNYGYTF. Here is the DNA: TGTGCCAGCAGTTTCGCCAGGAACTATGGCTACACCTTC.